The rows below give T cell receptor beta chains drawn from one sample of a study of T-cell memory formation after mild COVID-19. One entry per CDR3 protein, called by TCRdb with MiXCR from the 5' RACE reads. The repertoire holds roughly 380,000 distinct CDR3 sequences, 25% to 30% seen once, with about 14% in the top ten. Sequencing input: PBMCs or a T cell subset sorted from them (not recorded which). These receptors all come from an adult woman who had mild COVID-19 (a few samples of this study predate the infection). Cell type and time point are not known. CDR3s include the opening cysteine and the closing phenylalanine or tryptophan. Each record gives: J gene, D gene, clone size, V gene, CDR3 length, CDR3 DNA, CDR3 protein. The D gene is left open where the match is weak. Size is stated for part of the rows, as once, few or many counts, or as a class when the clone is expanded.

>TRBJ1-2|-|-|TRBV4-2|14
TGTGCCAGCAGCCAAGATCCCCACCCCGATGGCTACACCTTC
CASSQDPHPDGYTF
>TRBJ2-3|-|-|TRBV20-1|15
TGCAGTGCCCCCCGTGGGGGGGGCCTGACAGATACGCAGTATTTT
CSAPRGGGLTDTQYF
>TRBJ1-2|-|few|TRBV24-1|14
TGTGCCACCAGTGAATCTTCAGACAACTATGGCTACACCTTC
CATSESSDNYGYTF
>TRBJ1-6|TRBD1|-|TRBV20-1|15
TGCAGTGCTAGAGATTTGCAGACAGGGGGTTCACCCCTCCACTTT
CSARDLQTGGSPLHF
>TRBJ1-2|-|-|TRBV20-1|16
TGCAGTGCTAGAGATCGTGGCACGGCTTCGCATTCGGGCTACACCTTC
CSARDRGTASHSGYTF
>TRBJ1-5|-|-|TRBV9|14
TGTGCCAGCAGCGCTCCGGGACATCATCAGCCCCAGCATTTT
CASSAPGHHQPQHF
>TRBJ2-3|TRBD2|few|TRBV12-3/TRBV12-4|18
TGTGCCAGCAGTTTCTACCTTAGCGGGGGGGCTGGTAGAGATACGCAGTATTTT
CASSFYLSGGAGRDTQYF
>TRBJ1-1|TRBD1|-|TRBV9|15
TGTGCCAGCAGCGCAACCGGGACAGGAATTCTTGAAGCTTTCTTT
CASSATGTGILEAFF
>TRBJ1-1|-|once|TRBV4-3|12
TGCGCCAGCAGCCAGGGGGGGTCGGTGGCTTTCTTT
CASSQGGSVAFF
>TRBJ2-3|TRBD1|-|TRBV9|14
TGTGCCAGCAGCCTTCGGGACAGGGAACGTACTCCGTATTTT
CASSLRDRERTPYF
>TRBJ2-3|-|-|TRBV12-3/TRBV12-4|16
TGTGCCAGCGCCAAAGCCTGGGCCGTGGGTGGAGATACGCAGTATTTT
CASAKAWAVGGDTQYF
>TRBJ2-7|-|few|TRBV11-1|13
TGTGCCAGCAGCCCCACTATCTCCTACGAGCAGTACTTC
CASSPTISYEQYF
>TRBJ2-1|TRBD2|-|TRBV11-2|15
TGTGCCAGCAGTTGGACTAGCGGGGGGGCAAATGAGCAGTTCTTC
CASSWTSGGANEQFF
>TRBJ2-5|-|many|TRBV20-1|15
TGCAGTGCTAGAGTTGGTAGCGGACTACAAGAGACCCAGTACTTC
CSARVGSGLQETQYF
>TRBJ1-1|-|-|TRBV7-2|14
TGTGCCAGCAGCATGGGCTATACCTATGGTGAAGCTTTCTTT
CASSMGYTYGEAFF
>TRBJ2-7|-|-|TRBV5-1|14
TGCGCCAGCAGCTTGCAGGATAATCTCGCCGAGCAGTACTTC
CASSLQDNLAEQYF
>TRBJ1-1|-|-|TRBV6-1|15
TGTGCCAGCAGTGGGGCACCGGGACAACTCACTGAAGCTTTCTTT
CASSGAPGQLTEAFF
>TRBJ2-5|-|once|TRBV7-2|16
TGTGCCAGCAGCTTAGCAGGGATTCGGCTAGATGAGACCCAGTACTTC
CASSLAGIRLDETQYF
>TRBJ2-1|-|-|TRBV20-1|11
TGCAGTGCCCTGGCCTTGAATGAGCAGTTCTTC
CSALALNEQFF
>TRBJ2-7|TRBD2|few|TRBV5-1|17
TGCGCCAGCAGCTTGTTTACGCTGGCGGGGGTCTCCTACGAGCAGTACTTC
CASSLFTLAGVSYEQYF
>TRBJ1-1|TRBD1|many|TRBV5-1|13
TGCGCCAGCTTCCGGGACAGGAACACTGAAGCTTTCTTT
CASFRDRNTEAFF
>TRBJ2-2|TRBD2|few|TRBV20-1|15
TGCAGTGCAAGACTAGCGGGGGGGTACACCGGGGAGCTGTTTTTT
CSARLAGGYTGELFF
>TRBJ2-3|-|-|TRBV30|17
TGTGCCTGGAGTGCATACACGACAGTGACGAGCACAGATACGCAGTATTTT
CAWSAYTTVTSTDTQYF
>TRBJ2-3|TRBD2|-|TRBV4-1|16
TGCGCCAGCAGCCGTAGCGGGGGGTTTTACACAGATACGCAGTATTTT
CASSRSGGFYTDTQYF
>TRBJ2-7|-|-|TRBV6-6|14
TGTGCCAGCAGTTACGAACAAGGCCCCTACGAGCAGTACTTC
CASSYEQGPYEQYF
>TRBJ1-2|-|-|TRBV29-1|13
TGCAGCCTAGAAAGGGACGACCTCTATGGCTACACCTTC
CSLERDDLYGYTF
>TRBJ2-1|-|-|TRBV5-1|13
TGCGCCAGCAGCTCCCCGCGCGGAGGCGAGCAGTTCTTC
CASSSPRGGEQFF
>TRBJ2-7|TRBD2|few|TRBV15|16
TGTGCCACCAGCAGAGATCTCCAACTAGCGTCCTACGAGCAGTACTTC
CATSRDLQLASYEQYF
>TRBJ2-3|-|few|TRBV29-1|12
TGCAGCGTTGATGGGTTCGCAGATACGCAGTATTTT
CSVDGFADTQYF
>TRBJ2-5|TRBD1|-|TRBV6-2/TRBV6-3|17
TGTGCCAGCAGTTACCTTCCTGGACAGGGGGCCCAAGAGACCCAGTACTTC
CASSYLPGQGAQETQYF
>TRBJ2-1|TRBD1|-|TRBV7-9|17
TGTGCCAGCAGCGTCGGGACAGGGTTCCGAATCTACAATGAGCAGTTCTTC
CASSVGTGFRIYNEQFF